What follows describes a single T cell receptor beta chain. No antigen is known for it. Base qualities are not provided; no much larger clone lies one nucleotide away. V is clipped by 1 base and J by 7 bases, and the sequence between their germline boundaries is 8 bases long. The CDR3, from cysteine to phenylalanine, totals 13 residues. Only the CDR3 DNA stays, 39 bases, in frame from base 1. From a lookup of the germline V gene, CDR1 and CDR2 are SGHVS and FNYEAQ. The sample belongs to a study of beta chain features in type 1 diabetes (dated by TCRdb to between 2018 and 2020). At the level of the whole study: No differences in mean age, gender distribution, total cell number or subset yield were found between patients and healthy donors. Across all samples, some 110,000,000 sorted cells were examined, and cell number per subset correlated strongly with RNA yield. Naive and central memory subsets were obtained from all 30 or so donors, but regulatory and stem cell-like memory subsets were isolated from only 8 patients and about eight healthy donors. In the study, recently diagnosed type 1 diabetes patients and matched healthy donors were compared on the TCRB repertoires of their sorted circulating CD4+ T cell subsets. General findings and caveats noted by the study authors: HLA sub-analyses involved small numbers of individuals, so any influence of HLA type on TCRB rearrangement remained unresolved. Naive, central memory and regulatory TCRB repertoires appeared to be more similar among patients than among healthy donors. Because cDNA was sequenced instead of genomic DNA, highly expressing activated cells could be over-represented, though the groups showed no difference in activation or CD3 levels. Shorter templates might have been favored by PCR, but patient and control samples were amplified and corrected together, so both groups would have been affected equally by any skew. A moderate but significant shortening of TCRB CDR3 length was observed in type 1 diabetes patients in all four CD4+ subsets. Fewer insertions and more nucleotide deletions at VDJ recombination sites were observed in patients with type 1 diabetes, implying thymic rearrangement abnormalities.

A single peripheral blood draw of about 116 mL on average was collected from each donor into heparinised tubes. Naive, central memory, regulatory and stem cell-like memory CD4+ T cells were sorted on a BD FACSAria II using a panel including CD45RO, CCR7, CD25, CD127, CD95 and CD27. All sorted populations exceeded 98% purity. PBMCs were isolated right away by Lymphoprep density gradient centrifugation and were stained directly, without culture. So that batch effects would be minimized, each experiment stained and sorted samples in pairs, pairing one healthy donor with one patient. All of the isolated RNA was reverse transcribed with the High Capacity cDNA Reverse Transcription Kit, so expressed TCRB transcripts were sequenced. Naive, central memory and regulatory T cell samples underwent deep immunoSEQ sequencing, averaging about 3.5 million total reads per sample. Sorted cells were lysed in RLT buffer, and RNA was extracted using DNase-treated RNeasy Micro or Mini kits according to cell number. To prevent cross-contamination, each cell subset was processed individually, whereas patient and healthy donor samples were processed jointly. Using the immunoSEQ multiplex PCR, TCRB sequences were amplified from cDNA into 87-bp fragments spanning the CDR3 region. Amplicons were sequenced on the Illumina HiSeq platform. Under the source paper's analysis protocol: PCR bias was corrected computationally using synthetic template baselines, and reads within Hamming distance 2 were collapsed, with unmergeable singletons discarded. Reads were aligned against IMGT to assign V, D and J genes, CDR3 length and insertions or deletions at six rearrangement sites. Within each subset, clonotype counts were normalized to sorted cell number, after which true diversity and Gini coefficients were computed with the tcR R package. The overlap coefficient, calculated on TCRB nucleotide sequences, was used to measure repertoire sharing. TCRdb took this table from immuneACCESS and kept in-frame rearrangements with V and J called. Such tables lack part of the clones; where checked against another copy, unresolved V genes explain under half of the gap, and the rest is unexplained. That table is the source of V, J and clone size, and D and trimming were worked out from the DNA. Counted in this sample were about 320,000 clones; about 15% of them appeared once. The ten largest clonotypes hold under 8.5% of the sample.

The sample comprised central memory CD4+ T cells from blood. The receptor comes from a man aged 30-40 years in good health. The sequence links TRBV7-6 to TRBJ1-5; TRBD1 is a possible D gene, resting on 5 matching bases. The nucleotide sequence is given as TGTGCCAGCAGCTTAGAGCGGGACCAGCCCCAGCATTTT. This encodes CASSLERDQPQHF. This CDR3, with the reference TRBV7-6 and TRBJ1-5 proteins standing in past its ends, gives the full variable domain GAGVSQSPRYKVTKRGQDVALRCDPISGHVSLYWYRQALGQGPEFLTYFNYEAQQDKSGLPNDRFSAERPEGSISTLTIQRTEQRDSAMYRCASSLERDQPQHFGDGTRLSIL.